The 26 T cell receptor beta chains presented below share a single source sample, sequenced in a study of T cell changes during pregnancy in multiple sclerosis. Method: immunoSEQ multiplex PCR; TCRdb's copy keeps in-frame clones and lacks some. The sample yields under 45,000 clones, about nine tenths seen once. Sequencing used CD4+ T cells from peripheral blood mononuclear cells, obtained in the second trimester of pregnancy. These receptors were collected from a female donor with multiple sclerosis, enrolled in a pregnancy study.

The rearrangement links TRBV5-6 to TRBJ1-5, with D maybe TRBD1 (5 bases). CDR3 size: 15 residues. Trimming stripped 0 bases from V and 6 bases from J, with 13 bases between. Germline V gene lookup returns CDR1 SGHDT and CDR2 YYEEEE. The CDR3 loop reads CASSLAGGAGQPQHF. The CDR3 nucleotides read TGTGCCAGCAGCTTGGCTGGGGGAGCGGGTCAGCCCCAGCATTTT.

The chain is built from TRBV27 and TRBJ1-1, with unresolved D. CDR3 length: 13 residues. Germline V gene data show CDR1 as MNHEY and CDR2 as SMNVEV (reference sequence). Trimming removed 0 bases from V and 4 bases from J, with 6 bases in between. Here the CDR3 DNA reads TGTGCCAGCAGTTTATCGAGGGCCACTGAAGCTTTCTTT. Translated: CASSLSRATEAFF.

This chain uses TRBV7-2 with TRBJ1-2, with 7 bases lining up with TRBD1. The germline CDR1 and CDR2 sequences are SGHTA and FQGNSA. The CDR3 extends over 15 amino acids. V shed 0 bases and J 5 bases; nucleotides not matched to a gene: 6. CDR3 nucleotide sequence: TGTGCCAGCAGCTTAGCGGGACAGCGACAATATGGCTACACCTTC. Its protein is CASSLAGQRQYGYTF.

V and J are TRBV9 and TRBJ2-2; no definite D call. The CDR3 is 15 residues long. The germline V gene encodes CDR1 SGDLS and CDR2 YYNGEE. Trimming pared 0 bases from V and 0 bases from J, leaving 6 bases between. Here the CDR3 DNA reads TGTGCCAGCAGCGTAGGACATTCGAACACCGGGGAGCTGTTTTTT. This sequence encodes CASSVGHSNTGELFF.

This clone was counted only a few times. The V gene is TRBV5-4, the J gene TRBJ1-3, with 7 bases fitting TRBD1. Germline loops: CDR1 SGHNT, CDR2 YYREEE (reference sequence). CDR3 length equals 14 residues. J gave up 0 bases and V 9 bases, and 6 bases lay outside the gene matches. The CDR3: CATEDRSSGNTIYF. The CDR3 coding sequence is TGTGCCACCGAGGACAGGTCCTCTGGAAACACCATATATTTT.

The J gene is TRBJ1-2, the V gene TRBV19, with D possibly TRBD1 on 6 matching bases. CDR1 is LNHDA and CDR2 is SQIVND in the germline V gene (reference sequence). The V and J ends lost 5 bases and 0 bases respectively, with 16 bases between them. The CDR3 is made up of 16 amino acids. CDR3 nucleotides: TGTGCCAGTAGTCTCCGGACAGCACAATCTAACTATGGCTACACCTTC. This translates into CASSLRTAQSNYGYTF.

The rearrangement joins TRBV19 to TRBJ1-1; 9 nucleotides align to TRBD1. V lost 7 bases, J lost 1 base, and 7 bases stayed unmatched. The CDR3 is 15 residues long. Germline V gives CDR1 LNHDA, CDR2 SQIVND (reference sequence). Here the CDR3 DNA reads TGTGCCAGTACCCTAACAGGGGGCCCGAACACTGAAGCTTTCTTT. It is translated as CASTLTGGPNTEAFF.

This chain connects TRBV7-6 to TRBJ1-3; no clear D. The germline V gene encodes CDR1 SGHVS and CDR2 FNYEAQ. CDR3 size: 17 residues. V lost 1 base and J 0 bases, leaving 13 bases between the germline ends. The CDR3 protein is CASSLVGAGDSGNTIYF. CDR3 nucleotides: TGTGCCAGCAGCTTAGTGGGAGCGGGTGACTCTGGAAACACCATATATTTT. The whole variable domain, remainder taken from reference TRBV7-6 and TRBJ1-3, is GAGVSQSPRYKVTKRGQDVALRCDPISGHVSLYWYRQALGQGPEFLTYFNYEAQQDKSGLPNDRFSAERPEGSISTLTIQRTEQRDSAMYRCASSLVGAGDSGNTIYFGEGSWLTVV.

V gene TRBV5-1 combines with J gene TRBJ2-1; D may be TRBD1 (6 bases). Trimming took off 5 bases at V and 2 bases at J, with 17 bases between the two ends. The V gene's germline CDR1 is SGHRS and CDR2 YFSETQ. This CDR3 comprises 16 residues. The CDR3 DNA reads as TGCGCCAGCAGGCTGGGGGCAGGGAGTCCCTACAATGAGCAGTTCTTC. Its protein is CASRLGAGSPYNEQFF. The full variable domain, in which reference TRBV5-1 and TRBJ2-1 provide the parts outside the CDR3, is KAGVTQTPRYLIKTRGQQVTLSCSPISGHRSVSWYQQTPGQGLQFLFEYFSETQRNKGNFPGRFSGRQFSNSRSEMNVSTLELGDSALYLCASRLGAGSPYNEQFFGPGTRLTVL.

The V gene is TRBV4-3, the J gene TRBJ2-3, with 10 bases that match TRBD2. This CDR3 region has 15 residues. Germline-derived CDR1 and CDR2 are LGHNA and YSLEER. J was trimmed by 2 bases and V by 5 bases; bases with no gene match: 4. The CDR3 sequence: CASSEGLAVTDTQYF. Here the CDR3 DNA reads TGCGCCAGCAGCGAAGGACTAGCGGTCACAGATACGCAGTATTTT.

There are a few counts of this clone. This rearrangement joins TRBV7-2 to TRBJ2-7; 12 nucleotides line up with TRBD2. The CDR3 spans 16 residues. The V and J ends lost 0 bases and 4 bases, in that order; junction bases with no gene match: 4. From germline, CDR1 is SGHTA and CDR2 FQGNSA. Written as DNA, the CDR3 is TGTGCCAGCAGCTTAGCGCATCTAGCGGGAGGGTACGAGCAGTACTTC. Its translation is CASSLAHLAGGYEQYF.

The V call is TRBV5-5, the J call TRBJ1-2, with D unclear. Germline V gene data show CDR1 as SGHKS and CDR2 as YYEKEE (reference sequence). This CDR3 is 15 amino acids long. V was shortened by 0 bases and J by 4 bases, with 13 bases between the two germline ends. For the CDR3, the DNA is TGTGCCAGCAGCTTGGACATGCAACCTCGCTATGGCTACACCTTC. Its protein product is CASSLDMQPRYGYTF. Using reference TRBV5-5 and TRBJ1-2 for the parts outside the CDR3, the full variable domain is DAGVTQSPTHLIKTRGQQVTLRCSPISGHKSVSWYQQVLGQGPQFIFQYYEKEERGRGNFPDRFSARQFPNYSSELNVNALLLGDSALYLCASSLDMQPRYGYTFGSGTRLTVV.

In its sample, this clone was seen once. This chain uses TRBV21-1 with TRBJ2-7; the table's D call TRBD1 went unverified against the DNA. TRBV21-1 is termed a pseudogene. The CDR3 has 13 residues. The CDR3, as DNA: TGTGCCAGCAGTCCGGGACAGATATGCGAGCAGTACTTC. It specifies CASSPGQICEQYF.

This clone was seen a single time. The V call is TRBV19, the J call TRBJ1-4; 8 bases line up with TRBD1. Germline CDR1 LNHDA, CDR2 SQIVND (reference sequence). This CDR3 has 14 residues. The J segment lost 7 bases and the V segment lost 5 bases, leaving 6 bases of the junction unmatched. The CDR3 coding sequence is TGTGCCAGTAGTGGACAGGGATGGCGTGAAAAACTGTTTTTT. This translates into CASSGQGWREKLFF. Variable domain in full (rest from reference TRBV19 and TRBJ1-4): DGGITQSPKYLFRKEGQNVTLSCEQNLNHDAMYWYRQDPGQGLRLIYYSQIVNDFQKGDIAEGYSVSREKKESFPLTVTSAQKNPTAFYLCASSGQGWREKLFFGSGTQLSVL.

CDR3 sequence (DNA): TGTGCCAGCAGCTTGGTAGAACTAGCGGGACTTCTCTACAATGAGCAGTTCTTC. Its protein is CASSLVELAGLLYNEQFF. The genes are TRBV5-8 and TRBJ2-1; 10 nucleotides align to TRBD2. This CDR3 is built from 18 residues. V lost 0 bases and J lost 3; bases outside the gene matches: 9. Germline loops: CDR1 SGHTS, CDR2 YDEGEE.

The V call is TRBV10-2, the J call TRBJ2-3, with 11 nucleotides matching TRBD2. The length of the CDR3 is 18 residues. After removal of 1 base from V and 3 bases from J, the junction contained 9 bases not matched to a gene. Germline assignment: CDR1 WSHSY and CDR2 SAAADI. The CDR3 DNA is TGCGCCAGCAGTGAGTTTAGCGGGAGGGCCCTGGGAACAGATACGCAGTATTTT. It translates to CASSEFSGRALGTDTQYF.

In its sample, this clone was seen a few times. The chain recombines TRBV7-9 with TRBJ2-1, with 15 bases lining up with TRBD2. Germline V gene lookup returns CDR1 SEHNR and CDR2 FQNEAQ (reference sequence). The trim removed 5 bases at V and 7 bases at J, leaving 3 bases unmatched. The CDR3 consists of 15 residues. DNA for the CDR3: TGTGCCAGCAGCACGGGACTAGCGGGAGGTAATGAGCAGTTCTTC. As protein: CASSTGLAGGNEQFF. The full variable domain, completed using reference TRBV7-9 and TRBJ2-1, is DTGVSQNPRHKITKRGQNVTFRCDPISEHNRLYWYRQTLGQGPEFLTYFQNEAQLEKSRLLSDRFSAERPKGSFSTLEIQRTEQGDSAMYLCASSTGLAGGNEQFFGPGTRLTVL.

The rearrangement uses TRBV5-4 and TRBJ2-1, with D perhaps matching TRBD2 (6 bases). The ends were cut back, 3 bases at V and 1 base at J, with 11 bases in the middle. The length of the CDR3 is 15 residues. Germline CDR1 SGHNT, CDR2 YYREEE (reference sequence). The DNA of the CDR3 is TGTGCCAGCAGCTCCGGGAGTGGGTCCTACAATGAGCAGTTCTTC. Protein product: CASSSGSGSYNEQFF.

The gene calls are TRBV4-3 and TRBJ1-4; 9 bases line up with TRBD1. This CDR3 has 13 residues. V was clipped by 2 bases and J by 11 bases; unmatched bases: 3. Germline V lookup: CDR1 LGHNA, CDR2 YSLEER. The CDR3 loop is CASSQRTGDKLFF. The CDR3 DNA is TGCGCCAGCAGCCAAAGGACAGGGGATAAACTGTTTTTT.

The chain has TRBV29-1 and TRBJ2-3; weak D call: TRBD1 (6 bases). CDR1 is SQVTM and CDR2 is ANQGSEA in the germline V gene. V was cut by 4 bases and J by 5 bases, with 13 bases left in between. The CDR3 has 13 amino acids. CDR3 DNA: TGCAGCGTTGCCAGGGGACGGGGAGATACGCAGTATTTT. Protein: CSVARGRGDTQYF.

The chain combines TRBV6-1 with TRBJ1-5, with TRBD1 matching 8 bases. The CDR3 is 15 residues long. V lost 6 bases and J lost 0; bases outside the gene matches: 4. Per germline, CDR1 MNHNS and CDR2 SASEGT. The CDR3 DNA is TGTGCCAGCAGAACGACAGGGGTTAGCAATCAGCCCCAGCATTTT. Its protein is CASRTTGVSNQPQHF.

The CDR3 sequence: CASSFSGRGADTQYF. The CDR3 DNA follows: TGTGCCAGCAGCTTTAGCGGGAGAGGAGCAGATACGCAGTATTTT. The V and J genes are TRBV5-4 and TRBJ2-3; 9 bases align to TRBD2. V shed 2 bases, J shed 4 bases, and the junction held 5 bases outside the gene matches. CDR1 and CDR2 (germline): SGHNT, YYREEE (reference sequence). The CDR3 extends over 15 amino acids.

V and J are TRBV5-1 and TRBJ2-1; the match to TRBD2 covers 8 bases. The CDR3 consists of 17 residues. Germline assignment: CDR1 SGHRS and CDR2 YFSETQ. J lost 3 bases, V lost 4 bases, and 12 bases had no gene match. In DNA, the CDR3 is TGCGCCAGCAGCCCGGAACCGGGACTAGACCTCTACAATGAGCAGTTCTTC. Translated: CASSPEPGLDLYNEQFF. Filled out from reference TRBV5-1 and TRBJ2-1, the complete variable domain reads KAGVTQTPRYLIKTRGQQVTLSCSPISGHRSVSWYQQTPGQGLQFLFEYFSETQRNKGNFPGRFSGRQFSNSRSEMNVSTLELGDSALYLCASSPEPGLDLYNEQFFGPGTRLTVL.

J is TRBJ2-1 and V is TRBV29-1; 9 nucleotides match TRBD1. The CDR3 runs 15 residues. J gave up 0 bases and V 7 bases, and 7 bases lay outside the gene matches. Germline V lookup: CDR1 SQVTM, CDR2 ANQGSEA. CDR3 sequence reads: CSGHRGPSSYNEQFF. DNA of the CDR3: TGCAGCGGTCACAGGGGGCCCAGCTCCTACAATGAGCAGTTCTTC.

The chain joins TRBV5-4 to TRBJ2-7; 12 nucleotides align to TRBD2. The CDR3 length is 20 residues. CDR1 SGHNT and CDR2 YYREEE come from the germline V gene (reference sequence). Trimming took 0 bases from V and 7 from J; bases not matched to a gene: 20. CDR3 residues: CASSLAGPPSGRVLWGEQYF. The CDR3 nucleotides read TGTGCCAGCAGCTTGGCAGGACCTCCTAGCGGGAGGGTTTTATGGGGAGAGCAGTACTTC.

V usage is TRBV19 and J usage is TRBJ1-5, with a weak D call TRBD1 (6 bases). The CDR3 spans 13 residues. Trimming stripped 6 bases from V and 7 bases from J, with 13 bases between. Germline V gene lookup returns CDR1 LNHDA and CDR2 SQIVND (reference sequence). The CDR3 spells CASSPGQLQPQHF. The CDR3 DNA reads TGTGCCAGTAGCCCCGGACAGTTGCAGCCCCAGCATTTT. Filled out from reference TRBV19 and TRBJ1-5, the complete variable domain reads DGGITQSPKYLFRKEGQNVTLSCEQNLNHDAMYWYRQDPGQGLRLIYYSQIVNDFQKGDIAEGYSVSREKKESFPLTVTSAQKNPTAFYLCASSPGQLQPQHFGDGTRLSIL.